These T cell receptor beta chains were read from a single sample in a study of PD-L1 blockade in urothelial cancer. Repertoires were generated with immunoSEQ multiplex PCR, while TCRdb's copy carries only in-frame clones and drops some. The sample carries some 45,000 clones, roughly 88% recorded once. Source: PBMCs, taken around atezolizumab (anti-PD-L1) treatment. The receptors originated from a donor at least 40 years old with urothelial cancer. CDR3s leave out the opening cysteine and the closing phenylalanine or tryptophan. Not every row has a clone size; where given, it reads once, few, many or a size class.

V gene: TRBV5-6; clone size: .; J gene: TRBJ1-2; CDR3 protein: ASSSWAHGGYT
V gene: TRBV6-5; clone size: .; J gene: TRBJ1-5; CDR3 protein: ASSSPGTGAGPQH
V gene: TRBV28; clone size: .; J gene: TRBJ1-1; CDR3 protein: ASSFPNRAF
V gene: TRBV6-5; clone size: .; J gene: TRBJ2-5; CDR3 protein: ASSYPGETQY
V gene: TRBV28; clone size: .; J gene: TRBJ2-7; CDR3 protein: ASSFGRYEQY
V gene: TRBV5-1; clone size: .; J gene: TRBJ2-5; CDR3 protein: ASSSSVGAQETQY
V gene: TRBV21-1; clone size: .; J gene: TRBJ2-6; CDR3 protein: ASSKGPGRSGANVLT
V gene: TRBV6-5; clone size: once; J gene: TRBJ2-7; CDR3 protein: ASSRLLAGGYEQY
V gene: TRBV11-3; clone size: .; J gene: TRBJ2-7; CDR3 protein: ASSLTPSYEQY
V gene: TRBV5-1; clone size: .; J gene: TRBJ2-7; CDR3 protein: ASSRGTSGYYEQY
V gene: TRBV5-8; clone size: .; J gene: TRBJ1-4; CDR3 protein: ASSTGQQASATNEKLF
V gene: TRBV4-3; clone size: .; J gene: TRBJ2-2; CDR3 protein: ASSQDVRAGELF
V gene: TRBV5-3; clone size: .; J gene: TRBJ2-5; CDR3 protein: ARSRATSDTEETQY
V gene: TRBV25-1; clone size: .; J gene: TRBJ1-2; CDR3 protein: ASSDGGGNYGYT
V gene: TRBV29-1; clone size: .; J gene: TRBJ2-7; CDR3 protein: SVGSGAYEQY
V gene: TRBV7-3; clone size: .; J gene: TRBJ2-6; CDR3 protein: ASSPWGQGGTGANVLT
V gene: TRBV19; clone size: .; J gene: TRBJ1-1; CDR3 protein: ATRTGNTEAF
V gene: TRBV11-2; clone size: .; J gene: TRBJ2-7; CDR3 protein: ASPWGNYEQY
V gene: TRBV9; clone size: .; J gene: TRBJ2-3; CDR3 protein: ASSVRTSGRASDTQY
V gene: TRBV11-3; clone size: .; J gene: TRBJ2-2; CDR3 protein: ATTGLAANTGELF
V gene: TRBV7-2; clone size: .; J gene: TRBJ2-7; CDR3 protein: ASSSPSGRTYEQY
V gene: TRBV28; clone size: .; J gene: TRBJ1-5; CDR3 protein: ASRGQYNQPQH
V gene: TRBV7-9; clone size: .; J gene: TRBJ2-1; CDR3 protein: ASSYPLAGGPGGEQF
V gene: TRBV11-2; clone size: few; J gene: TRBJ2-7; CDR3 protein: ASSITGGQYEQY
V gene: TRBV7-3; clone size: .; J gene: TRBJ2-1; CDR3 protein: ASSTRTSGSQQF
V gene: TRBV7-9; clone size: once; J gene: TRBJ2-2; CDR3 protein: ASSRLAGTGELF
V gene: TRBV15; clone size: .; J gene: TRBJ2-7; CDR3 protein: ATSRVLAGYYEQY
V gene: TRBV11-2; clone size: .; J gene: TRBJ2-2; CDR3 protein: ASSLGQGRELF
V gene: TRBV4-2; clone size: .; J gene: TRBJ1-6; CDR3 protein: ASSGAGTASSYNSPLH
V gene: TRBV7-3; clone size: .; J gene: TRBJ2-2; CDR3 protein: ASSLRGAGGTGELF
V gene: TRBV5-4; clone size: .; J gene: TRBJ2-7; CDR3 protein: ASRNDRGLSYEQY
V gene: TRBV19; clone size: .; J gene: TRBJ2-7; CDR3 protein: ASSITGTYEQY
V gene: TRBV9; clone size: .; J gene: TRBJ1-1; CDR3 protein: ASSAGQGRGTEAF
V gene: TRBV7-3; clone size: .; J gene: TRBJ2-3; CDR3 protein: ASSPPRGVGDTQY
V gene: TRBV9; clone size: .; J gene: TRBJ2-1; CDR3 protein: ASSAGTGPYNEQF
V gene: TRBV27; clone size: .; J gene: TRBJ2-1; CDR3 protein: ASSLSRVRSYNEQF
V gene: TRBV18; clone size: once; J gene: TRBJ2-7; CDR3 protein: ASSPRTSGKYEQY
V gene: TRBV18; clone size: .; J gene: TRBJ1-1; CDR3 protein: ASSPRSGGFSTEAF
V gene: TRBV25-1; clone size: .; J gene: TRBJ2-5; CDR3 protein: ASRDPRRAWETQY
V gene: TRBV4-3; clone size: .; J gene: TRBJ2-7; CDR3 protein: ASREKIGTGTYEQY
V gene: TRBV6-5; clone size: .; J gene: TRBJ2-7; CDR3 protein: ASRTGDSGPYEQY
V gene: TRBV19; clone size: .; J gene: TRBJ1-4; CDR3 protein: ASSMGGTTGSEKLF
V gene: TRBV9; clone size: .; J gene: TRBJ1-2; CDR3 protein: ASSPSGRGQGNYGYT
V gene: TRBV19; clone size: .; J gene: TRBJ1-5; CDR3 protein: ASSRQGASWSNQPQH
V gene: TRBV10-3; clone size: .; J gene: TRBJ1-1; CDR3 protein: AISERPGDGGAEAF
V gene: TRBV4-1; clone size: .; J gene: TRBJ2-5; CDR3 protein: ASSPTGRGQKETQY
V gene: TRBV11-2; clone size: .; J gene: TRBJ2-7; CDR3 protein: ASSLVLDRAYEQY
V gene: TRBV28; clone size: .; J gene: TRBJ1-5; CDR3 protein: ASRRGGGRNQPQH
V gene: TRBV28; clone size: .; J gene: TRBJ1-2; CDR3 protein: ASHSAGTGVSGYT
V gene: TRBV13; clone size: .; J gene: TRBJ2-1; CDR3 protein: ASTPGQGGGNEQF
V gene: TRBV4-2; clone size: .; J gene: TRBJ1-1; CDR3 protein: ASSQSGGGLNTEAF
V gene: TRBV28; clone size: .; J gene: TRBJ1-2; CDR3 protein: ASTQGQGNYGYT
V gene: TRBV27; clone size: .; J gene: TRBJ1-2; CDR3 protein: ASAPIRDIRKDT
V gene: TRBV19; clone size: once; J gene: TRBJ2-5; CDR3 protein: ASSPRTGYQETQY
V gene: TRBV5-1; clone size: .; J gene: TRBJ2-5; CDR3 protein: ASSLGAGGETQY
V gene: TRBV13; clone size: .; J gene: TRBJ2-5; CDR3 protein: ASSAGTSGETQY